This passage covers 3 T cell receptor beta chains from one sample sequenced in a study of Graves' ophthalmopathy and Graves' hyperthyroidism (dated by TCRdb to about 2018). The reads were generated on an Illumina HiSeq 2000. TCR beta CDR3 regions were amplified from RNA transcripts for repertoire sequencing. HTBI primers and the Qiagen OneStep RT-PCR kit were used in a first-round RT-PCR, which was followed by a second-round multiplex PCR, size selection and purification. TCRdb trimmed the raw reads at Q25, called clones with MiXCR and kept productive beta chains. Each entry is one CDR3 protein sequence, shown with its most common DNA and genes. Across this sample there are hundreds of thousands of distinct CDR3 sequences, with 20% to 25% seen only once. The ten largest account for around 3% of the sample. Sample: peripheral blood. The origin of the receptors is a woman under 30 with stable Graves' hyperthyroidism. Donor details come from another sample of the same person, matched by shared clones.

This clonotype was counted ten times or more. This chain connects TRBV28 to TRBJ1-2; 8 nucleotides agree with TRBD1. The germline V gene encodes CDR1 MDHEN and CDR2 SYDVKM. CDR3 length equals 16 residues. J gave up 4 bases and V 5 bases, and 12 bases lay outside the gene matches. For the CDR3, the DNA is TGTGCCAGCAGTCAAGTCGCCGGGACAGGTCCCTATGGCTACACCTTC. This codes for CASSQVAGTGPYGYTF.

This clonotype was seen many times. This rearrangement joins TRBV6-1 to TRBJ1-1; D remains ambiguous. With 9 bases removed from V and 1 base from J, the gap between germline ends came to 9 bases. CDR3 length equals 12 residues. CDR1 and CDR2 (germline): MNHNS, SASEGT. Written as DNA, the CDR3 is TGTGCCAGTGTGGACGGGAACACTGAAGCTTTCTTT. Translated: CASVDGNTEAFF.

V is TRBV6-2 or TRBV6-3 and J is TRBJ2-2, with TRBD2 identical over 10 bases. The CDR3 runs to 18 residues. After removal of 0 bases from V and 3 bases from J, the junction contained 7 bases not matched to a gene. From germline, CDR1 is MNHEY and CDR2 SVGEGT. The CDR3 DNA sequence: TGTGCCAGCAGTTACTCGACTCTAGCGGGGGTTGACACCGGGGAGCTGTTTTTT. Its translation: CASSYSTLAGVDTGELFF.